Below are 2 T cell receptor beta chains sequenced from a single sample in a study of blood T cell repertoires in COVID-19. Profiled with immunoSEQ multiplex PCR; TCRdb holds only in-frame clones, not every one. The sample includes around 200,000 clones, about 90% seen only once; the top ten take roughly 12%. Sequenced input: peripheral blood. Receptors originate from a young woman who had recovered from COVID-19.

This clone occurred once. CDR3 sequence (DNA): TGTGCCAGCAGTTCCGGGACTCGGCCCCTACATGAGCAGTTCTTC. It translates to CASSSGTRPLHEQFF. The chain uses TRBV27 and TRBJ2-1, with a possible D match to TRBD2 (6 bases). Germline-derived CDR1 and CDR2 are MNHEY and SMNVEV (reference sequence). This CDR3 is built from 15 residues. Trimming left V 4 bases short and J 8 bases short, with 18 bases between.

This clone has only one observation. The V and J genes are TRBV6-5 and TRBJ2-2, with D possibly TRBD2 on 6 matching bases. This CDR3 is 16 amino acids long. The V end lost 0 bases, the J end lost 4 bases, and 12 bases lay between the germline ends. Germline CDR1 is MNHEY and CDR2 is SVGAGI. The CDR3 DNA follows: TGTGCCAGCAGTTACTCAGCGGGCTCGTTCACCGGGGAGCTGTTTTTT. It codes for CASSYSAGSFTGELFF.